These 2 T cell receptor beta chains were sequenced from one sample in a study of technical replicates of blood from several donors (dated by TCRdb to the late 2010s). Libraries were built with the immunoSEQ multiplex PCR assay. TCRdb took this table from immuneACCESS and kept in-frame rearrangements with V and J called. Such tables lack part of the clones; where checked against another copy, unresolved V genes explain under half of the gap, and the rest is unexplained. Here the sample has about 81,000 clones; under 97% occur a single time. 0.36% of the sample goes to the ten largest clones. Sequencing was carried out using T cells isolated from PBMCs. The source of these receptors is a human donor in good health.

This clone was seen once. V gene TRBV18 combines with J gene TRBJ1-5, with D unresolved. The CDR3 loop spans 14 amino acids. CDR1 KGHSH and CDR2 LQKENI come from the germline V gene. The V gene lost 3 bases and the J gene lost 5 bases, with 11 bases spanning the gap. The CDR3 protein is CASSPQAGDQPQHF. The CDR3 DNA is TGTGCCAGCTCACCCCAAGCGGGAGATCAGCCCCAGCATTTT.

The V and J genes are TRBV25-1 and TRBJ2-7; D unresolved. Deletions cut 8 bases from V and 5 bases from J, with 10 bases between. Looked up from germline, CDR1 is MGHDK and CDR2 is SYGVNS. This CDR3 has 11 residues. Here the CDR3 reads CASSEYNEQYF. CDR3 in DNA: TGTGCCAGCTCGGAGTATAACGAGCAGTACTTC.